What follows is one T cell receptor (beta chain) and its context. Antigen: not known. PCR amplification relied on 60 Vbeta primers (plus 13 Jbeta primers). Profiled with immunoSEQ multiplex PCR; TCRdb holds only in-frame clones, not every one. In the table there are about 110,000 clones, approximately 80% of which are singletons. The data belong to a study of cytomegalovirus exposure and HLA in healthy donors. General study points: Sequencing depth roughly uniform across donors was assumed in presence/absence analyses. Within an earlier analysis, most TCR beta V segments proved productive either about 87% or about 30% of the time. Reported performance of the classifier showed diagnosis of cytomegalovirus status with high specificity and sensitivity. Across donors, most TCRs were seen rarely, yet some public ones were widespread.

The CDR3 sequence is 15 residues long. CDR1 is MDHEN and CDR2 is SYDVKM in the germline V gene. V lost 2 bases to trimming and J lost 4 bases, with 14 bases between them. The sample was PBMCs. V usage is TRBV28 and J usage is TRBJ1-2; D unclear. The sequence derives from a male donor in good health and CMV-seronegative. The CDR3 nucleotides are TGTGCCAGCAGTTTACAAGCAGGATCTGTCTATGGCTACACCTTC. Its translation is CASSLQAGSVYGYTF.